A selection of T cell receptor beta chains follows, all from one sample in a study of blood T cell repertoires in COVID-19. The protocol was immunoSEQ multiplex PCR, while the TCRdb copy is restricted to in-frame clones and leaves out a portion. Seen here are under 250,000 clones, about 80% observed once, and the top ten hold 2% to 3%. The material sequenced was peripheral blood. These TCRs come from a woman aged 40 to 55 with active or convalescent COVID-19. The CDR3 runs from the conserved cysteine through the conserved F or W. D genes are given only for firm matches. Some rows have no size entry. The others give once, few or many, or a class for an expanded clone.

TRBV29-1	once	TRBJ1-1	TRBD1	TGCAGCGTCCGGGACAGGGAGAACACTGAAGCTTTCTTT	CSVRDRENTEAFF
TRBV19	NA	TRBJ2-3	TRBD2	TGTGCCAGTAGTTTCGAGCGGGGGGGCTTAACAGATACGCAGTATTTT	CASSFERGGLTDTQYF
TRBV7-8	once	TRBJ2-5	NA	TGTGCCAGCAGCTGGGGGACTGCCCGAGAGACCCAGTACTTC	CASSWGTARETQYF
TRBV4-3	NA	TRBJ1-2	NA	TGCGCCAGCAGCCAAGAGGTCGACAGGCAGGCGCGGGGCTACACCTTC	CASSQEVDRQARGYTF
TRBV28	NA	TRBJ1-1	TRBD1	TGTGCCAGCAGTCCCACAGGGGGGCCTGAAGCTTTCTTT	CASSPTGGPEAFF
TRBV7-9	NA	TRBJ1-5	NA	TGTGCCAGCAGCTGGGACTGGAATCAGCCCCAGCATTTT	CASSWDWNQPQHF
TRBV12-3/TRBV12-4	NA	TRBJ2-4	NA	TGTGCCAGCAGTCAGTTAGCCAAAAACATTCAGTACTTC	CASSQLAKNIQYF
TRBV6-5	NA	TRBJ1-1	TRBD1	TGTGCCAGCAGCCCGGGACAGGGGTTGAACACTGAAGCTTTCTTT	CASSPGQGLNTEAFF
TRBV5-1	NA	TRBJ2-5	TRBD2	TGCGCCAGCAGCTTGGACCTAGCGGGGGGGATTAAAGAGACCCAGTACTTC	CASSLDLAGGIKETQYF
TRBV24-1	NA	TRBJ2-1	TRBD2	TGTGCCACCAGTGATGCGGCTAGCGGGGGATACAATGAGCAGTTCTTC	CATSDAASGGYNEQFF
TRBV24-1	few	TRBJ2-2	NA	TGTGCCACCAGTGATCTACCGCTGGACCGGCAGGGCACCGGGGAGCTGTTTTTT	CATSDLPLDRQGTGELFF
TRBV7-2	NA	TRBJ2-5	TRBD2	TGTGCCAGCAGCTTCGATACCGGGACTAGCTCAACGATCGTCGAGACCCAGTACTTC	CASSFDTGTSSTIVETQYF
TRBV14	NA	TRBJ1-1	NA	TGTGCCAGCAGCCCGTCTCTGAACACTGAAGCTTTCTTT	CASSPSLNTEAFF
TRBV5-1	NA	TRBJ2-2	TRBD2	TGCGCCAGCAGCTCCCGGAGCCCCGGGGGGGCGACCGGGGAGCTGTTTTTT	CASSSRSPGGATGELFF
TRBV7-3	NA	TRBJ2-5	TRBD1	TGTGCCAGCACCTACGGGACAGGGGTACAAGAGACCCAGTACTTC	CASTYGTGVQETQYF
TRBV9	NA	TRBJ2-3	TRBD2	TGTGCCAGCAGCGCCCGGGGGAGCGGGGGATTCACAGATACGCAGTATTTT	CASSARGSGGFTDTQYF
TRBV27	NA	TRBJ2-7	NA	TGTGCCAGCAGTTCCTACTTACCGCGGGGGCAAGGGTACGAGCAGTACTTC	CASSSYLPRGQGYEQYF
TRBV19	NA	TRBJ1-1	NA	TGTGCCAGTAGTATCCTAAAAAAACGGAACACTGAAGCTTTCTTT	CASSILKKRNTEAFF
TRBV6-6	NA	TRBJ2-1	TRBD2	TGTGCCAGCAGTCCCCTCCAATTGTTGTCAGCGGGAACTTTTTATGAGCAGTTCTTC	CASSPLQLLSAGTFYEQFF
TRBV5-4	once	TRBJ1-2	TRBD1	TGTGCCAGCAGCTTGGGGGGACAGGGTATCTATGGCTACACCTTC	CASSLGGQGIYGYTF
TRBV5-6	NA	TRBJ1-2	NA	TGTGCCAGCAGCTCTGTAGACAGTAACTATGGCTACACCTTC	CASSSVDSNYGYTF
TRBV5-4	NA	TRBJ1-6	NA	TGTGCCAGCAGCCCGGAGTTACAGGGCTATAATTCACCCCTCCACTTT	CASSPELQGYNSPLHF
TRBV11-2	NA	TRBJ1-3	NA	TGTGCCAGCAGCTTAAACTCAGGGGAAAACACCATATATTTT	CASSLNSGENTIYF
TRBV5-8	NA	TRBJ2-3	TRBD2	TGTGCCAGCAGCTTGGGACTAGCGGGGCTCGGGGATACGCAGTATTTT	CASSLGLAGLGDTQYF
TRBV5-6	NA	TRBJ2-1	NA	TGTGCCAGCAGCCTCGGACTGTACAATGAGCAGTTCTTC	CASSLGLYNEQFF
TRBV5-1	NA	TRBJ1-2	TRBD1	TGCGCCAGCAGCCCCGAAGGACAGGGCGTCTATGGCTACACCTTC	CASSPEGQGVYGYTF
TRBV9	few	TRBJ2-1	TRBD2	TGTGCCAGCAGCGTAGTTGGGGACTATTACAATGAGCAGTTCTTC	CASSVVGDYYNEQFF
TRBV7-6	NA	TRBJ1-4	NA	TGTGCCAGCAGCTTAGAGGGGGCAACTAATGAAAAACTGTTTTTT	CASSLEGATNEKLFF
TRBV18	NA	TRBJ2-5	NA	TGTGCCAGCTCACTGAACAGGGAAGAGACCCAGTACTTC	CASSLNREETQYF
TRBV7-2	NA	TRBJ2-5	NA	TGTGCCAGCAGCCTGACGTTCCGGGGAGAGACCCAGTACTTC	CASSLTFRGETQYF
TRBV10-3	few	TRBJ1-1	TRBD1	TGTGCCATCAGTGAGTTCCCCCCGGGACAGGGGGGTACTGAAGCTTTCTTT	CAISEFPPGQGGTEAFF
TRBV2	NA	TRBJ1-3	NA	TGTGCCAGCAGCGGGGGAAAGGCGTCTGGAAACACCATATATTTT	CASSGGKASGNTIYF
TRBV2	NA	TRBJ1-1	NA	TGTGCCAGCAACGGCCAGGGAAGACCCGATGCTTTCTTT	CASNGQGRPDAFF
TRBV2	NA	TRBJ2-3	TRBD2	TGTGCCAGCAGTGGGACTAGCGGGGTCACAGATACGCAGTATTTT	CASSGTSGVTDTQYF
TRBV4-2	few	TRBJ2-5	TRBD2	TGTGCCAGCAGCCAGTCCGGGACTAGCGGGGGGGCCCAGACCCAGTACTTC	CASSQSGTSGGAQTQYF
TRBV5-5	many	TRBJ2-7	NA	TGTGCCAGCAGCCTAGGCGCCCAGTCCTACGAGCAGTACTTC	CASSLGAQSYEQYF
TRBV2	NA	TRBJ1-2	NA	TGTGCCAGCAGCCCATGGGAGGAGGGCTATGGCTACACCTTC	CASSPWEEGYGYTF
TRBV19	NA	TRBJ1-1	NA	TGTGCCAGTAGTCCGACAGTGAACACTGAAGCTTTCTTT	CASSPTVNTEAFF
TRBV3-1/TRBV3-2	NA	TRBJ1-3	NA	TGTGCCAGCAGCCAAGATTGGAGTCCAGGAAACACCATATATTTT	CASSQDWSPGNTIYF
TRBV4-3	NA	TRBJ2-7	TRBD2	TGCGCCAGCAGCCAGGCGGGGGGCTCCTACGAGCAGTACTTC	CASSQAGGSYEQYF
TRBV4-1	many	TRBJ1-5	TRBD1	TGCGCCAGCAGCCAAGACCTTAGACAGGGGGCTAATCAGCCCCAGCATTTT	CASSQDLRQGANQPQHF
TRBV11-2	NA	TRBJ2-3	TRBD1	TGTGCCAGCAGCTTAGGAAGGATCAGGGACAGCAGCACAGATACGCAGTATTTT	CASSLGRIRDSSTDTQYF
TRBV18	NA	TRBJ1-4	TRBD1	TGTGCCAGCTCACCAATGGGACAGGGGGCGGCTAATGAAAAACTGTTTTTT	CASSPMGQGAANEKLFF
TRBV10-3	NA	TRBJ2-5	TRBD2	TGTGCCATCAGTGAGTCTGGGAGGGCCGCGGAGACCCAGTACTTC	CAISESGRAAETQYF
TRBV19	NA	TRBJ1-5	NA	TGTGCCAGTAGTAAGCCGGCCGAGGGGGGCAATCAGCCCCAGCATTTT	CASSKPAEGGNQPQHF
TRBV21-1	NA	TRBJ1-4	NA	TGTGCCAGCAGCTCCCGACAGGGGGCGAGGGAAAAACTGTTTTTT	CASSSRQGAREKLFF
TRBV30	NA	TRBJ1-1	NA	TGTGCCTGGAGTTCGACAGCGAACACTGAAGCTTTCTTT	CAWSSTANTEAFF
TRBV15	NA	TRBJ1-3	TRBD1	TGTGCCACCAGCAGAGGGGACAGCTCTGGAAACACCATATATTTT	CATSRGDSSGNTIYF
TRBV19	NA	TRBJ1-5	NA	TGTGCCAGTAGTATAGCGGGATTAAATCAGCCCCAGCATTTT	CASSIAGLNQPQHF
TRBV3-1/TRBV3-2	NA	TRBJ1-1	NA	TGTGCCAGCAGCCAAGGTGTAGGGAGTGACACTGAAGCTTTCTTT	CASSQGVGSDTEAFF
TRBV4-1	NA	TRBJ2-3	NA	TGCGCCAGCCGTGGGGAGGTCACAGATACGCAGTATTTT	CASRGEVTDTQYF
TRBV6-5	NA	TRBJ1-5	NA	TGTGCCAGCGCGGACAGACTCAATCAGCCCCAGCATTTT	CASADRLNQPQHF
TRBV9	once	TRBJ1-2	TRBD1	TGTGCCAGCAGCCGATTAAGGGGGCGGGAGGGATATGGCTACACCTTC	CASSRLRGREGYGYTF
TRBV7-2	NA	TRBJ1-5	NA	TGTGCCAGCAGCTTAGACAACAATCAGCCCCAGCATTTT	CASSLDNNQPQHF
TRBV7-3	few	TRBJ1-5	TRBD1	TGTGCCAGCAGCCGTCTCTCCGGGACAGGGTTCAATCAGCCCCAGCATTTT	CASSRLSGTGFNQPQHF